This TCR beta chain came from a study of Graves' ophthalmopathy and Graves' hyperthyroidism. Amplification targeted the TCR beta CDR3 regions, with RNA transcripts as the source material. First-round RT-PCR employed HTBI primers, with a second-round multiplex PCR after it. TCRdb used MiXCR to reprocess the multiplex PCR reads, holding one entry per CDR3 protein. This table has about 380,000 distinct CDR3 sequences, 15% appearing once. The sample holds many counts of this clonotype. Its antigen is unidentified. Points from the study as a whole: A majority of expanded thyroid clonotypes exceeding 0.001 frequency were likewise present in blood. Its predictions of ophthalmopathy progression gave the model 60% to 71% sensitivity and approximately 72% specificity.

Germline V gene data show CDR1 as MNHEY and CDR2 as SMNVEV (reference sequence). With 0 bases removed from V and 10 bases from J, the gap between germline ends came to 22 bases. CDR3 length equals 18 residues. V and J are TRBV27 and TRBJ1-6; no definite D call. The receptor comes from a woman aged 18 to 35 with stable Graves' hyperthyroidism. The sequenced sample was peripheral blood. CDR3 loop: CASSLSSIPAGRESPLHF. CDR3 nucleotide sequence: TGTGCCAGCAGTTTATCGTCTATCCCGGCAGGAAGAGAATCACCCCTCCACTTT.